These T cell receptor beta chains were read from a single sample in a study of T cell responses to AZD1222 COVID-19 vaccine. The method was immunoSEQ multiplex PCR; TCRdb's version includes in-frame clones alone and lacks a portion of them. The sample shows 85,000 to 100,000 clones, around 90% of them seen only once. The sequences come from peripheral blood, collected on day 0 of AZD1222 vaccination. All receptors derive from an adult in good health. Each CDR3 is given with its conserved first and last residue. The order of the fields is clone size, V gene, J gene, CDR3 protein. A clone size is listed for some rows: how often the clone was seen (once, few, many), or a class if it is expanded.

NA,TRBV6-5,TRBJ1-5,CASSRSFDSNQPQHF
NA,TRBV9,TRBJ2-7,CASSVESGGSYEQYF
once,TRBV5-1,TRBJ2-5,CASNQGGIETQYF
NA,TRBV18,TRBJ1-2,CASSPGSEGAGGYTF
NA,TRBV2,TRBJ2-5,CASSQHSETQYF
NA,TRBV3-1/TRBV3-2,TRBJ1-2,CASSQGTGPNYGYTF
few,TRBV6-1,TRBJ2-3,CASSEVTGGGDTQYF
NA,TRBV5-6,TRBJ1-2,CASSLGRGVDGYTF
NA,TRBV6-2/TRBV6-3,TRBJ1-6,CASSYLGNSPLHF
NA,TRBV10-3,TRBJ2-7,CAISRPGQGFYEQYF
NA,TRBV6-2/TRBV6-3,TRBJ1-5,CASSYYSNQPQHF
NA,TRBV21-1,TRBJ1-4,CASSPTVSYEKLFF
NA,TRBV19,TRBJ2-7,CASSIGGGNYEQYF
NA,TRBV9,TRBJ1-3,CASRSGAGNTIYF
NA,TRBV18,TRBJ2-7,CASSPQTGTDEQYF
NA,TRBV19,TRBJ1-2,CASRISTGLGYTF
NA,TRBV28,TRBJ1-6,CASSPGQGPHNSPLHF
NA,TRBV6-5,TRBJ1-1,CASSYSQTAAFF
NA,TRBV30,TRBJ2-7,CAHRVSYEQYF
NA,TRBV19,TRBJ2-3,CASSVIADTQYF
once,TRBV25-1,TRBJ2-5,CASSWGGKTQYF
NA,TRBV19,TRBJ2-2,CASNPGTGNTGELFF
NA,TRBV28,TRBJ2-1,CASSPTGLGRFEQFF
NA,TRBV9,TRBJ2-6,CASSVVGSGANVLTF
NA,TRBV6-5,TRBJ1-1,CASSYLNPTGPEAFF
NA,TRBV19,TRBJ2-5,CASSTGTAQETQYF
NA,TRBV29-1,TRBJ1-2,CSVEAQYGQPYGYTF
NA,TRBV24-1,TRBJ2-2,CATGRGAANTGELFF
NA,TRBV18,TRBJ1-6,CASSPPRARGSPLHF
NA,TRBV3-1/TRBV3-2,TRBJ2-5,CASSQERDRRQETQYF
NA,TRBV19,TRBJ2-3,CASNDRGMADTQYF
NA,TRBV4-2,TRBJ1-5,CASSQAGTGYSNQPQHF
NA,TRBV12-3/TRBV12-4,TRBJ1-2,CASSLDSYGYTF
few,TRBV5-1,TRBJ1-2,CASSLSGGTYYGYTF
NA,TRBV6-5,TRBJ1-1,CASSYETISAEAFF
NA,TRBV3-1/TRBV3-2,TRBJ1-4,CASSLRRTNEKLFF
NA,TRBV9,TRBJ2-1,CASSVGIPVRTGPPNEQFF
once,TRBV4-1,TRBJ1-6,CASSYTSQGSNSPLHF
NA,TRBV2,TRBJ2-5,CASSPYLQETQYF
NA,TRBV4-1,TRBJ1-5,CASSQAGQNSNQPQHF
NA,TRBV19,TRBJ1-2,CASSRYRGLYYGYTF
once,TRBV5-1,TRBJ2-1,CASSSGVSSYNEQFF
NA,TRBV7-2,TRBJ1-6,CASRGEHYNSPLHF
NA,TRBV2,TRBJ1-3,CASSTRQGNTIYF
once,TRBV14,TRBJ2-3,CASSPGTVTDTQYF
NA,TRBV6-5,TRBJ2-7,CASSLGGYGSYEQYF
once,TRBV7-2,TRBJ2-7,CASSPYSLAGAYEQYF
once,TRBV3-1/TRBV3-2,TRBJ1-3,CASSQAAGSENTIYF
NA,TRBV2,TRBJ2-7,CASSRGLEFYEQYF
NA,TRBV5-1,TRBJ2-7,CASSPRGMGRGAYEQYF
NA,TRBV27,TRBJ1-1,CASSPRTVRGTEAFF
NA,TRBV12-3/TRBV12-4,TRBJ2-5,CASRIDSQETQYF
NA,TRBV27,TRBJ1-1,CASSLGAVTEAFF
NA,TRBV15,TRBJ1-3,CATSRVPDSGNTIYF
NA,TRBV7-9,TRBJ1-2,CASSPSGSYTF
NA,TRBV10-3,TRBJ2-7,CAISYPGTTFYEQYF
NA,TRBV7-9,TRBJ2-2,CASSLAQNTGELFF
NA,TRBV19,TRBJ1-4,CASRQGATNEKLFF